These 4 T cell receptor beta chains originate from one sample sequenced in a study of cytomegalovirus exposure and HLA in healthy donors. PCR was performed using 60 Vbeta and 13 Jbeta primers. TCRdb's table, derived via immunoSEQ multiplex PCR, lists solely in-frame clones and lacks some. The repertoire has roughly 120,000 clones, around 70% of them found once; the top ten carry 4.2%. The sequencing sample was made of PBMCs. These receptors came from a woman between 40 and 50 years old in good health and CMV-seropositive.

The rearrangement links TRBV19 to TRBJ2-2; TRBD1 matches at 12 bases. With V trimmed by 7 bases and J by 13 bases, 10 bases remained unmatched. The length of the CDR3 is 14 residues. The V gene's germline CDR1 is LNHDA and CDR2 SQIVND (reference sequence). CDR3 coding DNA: TGTGCCAGTATGGGGACAGGGGGCGCGGGAAGGCTGTTTTTT. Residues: CASMGTGGAGRLFF.

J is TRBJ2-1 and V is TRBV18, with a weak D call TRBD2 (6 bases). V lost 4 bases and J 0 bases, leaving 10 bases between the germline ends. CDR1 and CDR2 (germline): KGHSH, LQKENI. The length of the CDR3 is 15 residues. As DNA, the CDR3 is TGTGCCAGCTCACGCTCCGGGAGCTCCTACAATGAGCAGTTCTTC. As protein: CASSRSGSSYNEQFF.

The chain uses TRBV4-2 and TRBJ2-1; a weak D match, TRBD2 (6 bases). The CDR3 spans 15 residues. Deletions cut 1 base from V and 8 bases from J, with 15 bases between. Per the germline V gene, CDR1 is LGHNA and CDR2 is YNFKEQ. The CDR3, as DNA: TGTGCCAGCAGCCAAGTGGAGACTAGAGGTTATGAGCAGTTCTTC. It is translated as CASSQVETRGYEQFF.

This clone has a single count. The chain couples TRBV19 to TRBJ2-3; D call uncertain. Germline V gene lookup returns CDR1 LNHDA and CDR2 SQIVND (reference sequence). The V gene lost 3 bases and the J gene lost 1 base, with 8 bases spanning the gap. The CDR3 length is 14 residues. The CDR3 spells CASSMEPRTDTQYF. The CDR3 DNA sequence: TGTGCCAGTAGTATGGAGCCACGCACAGATACGCAGTATTTT.